The 24 T cell receptor beta chains given below trace back to one sample, sequenced in a study of blood T cell repertoires in COVID-19. Assay: immunoSEQ multiplex PCR; the TCRdb copy retains only in-frame clones and omits some. Among just over 650,000 clones listed, around 90% were seen once. Specimen: peripheral blood. The receptors come from a woman between 18 and 29 years old with acute or convalescent COVID-19.

This chain links TRBV11-1 with TRBJ2-7, with D possibly matching TRBD2 (5 bases). The germline V and J ends were trimmed by 5 bases and 0 bases, with 11 bases remaining between them. The CDR3 covers 14 residues. CDR1 is SGHAT, CDR2 FQDESV, per germline (reference sequence). The CDR3 sequence: CASSGLKTSYEQYF. CDR3 coding DNA: TGTGCCAGCAGCGGACTTAAGACCTCCTACGAGCAGTACTTC. The full variable domain, with the rest looked up from reference TRBV11-1 and TRBJ2-7, is EAEVAQSPRYKITEKSQAVAFWCDPISGHATLYWYRQILGQGPELLVQFQDESVVDDSQLPKDRFSAERLKGVDSTLKIQPAELGDSAMYLCASSGLKTSYEQYFGPGTRLTVT.

This clone was seen just once. This chain connects TRBV6-5 to TRBJ1-1, with TRBD1 matching 9 bases. The CDR3 covers 14 residues. Germline trimming cut 4 bases from V and 4 bases from J; bases unmatched to any gene: 4. Germline CDR1 MNHEY, CDR2 SVGAGI. The CDR3, as DNA: TGTGCCAGCAGTTGGGGGGACAGGGCCACTGAAGCTTTCTTT. It translates to CASSWGDRATEAFF.

This clone was observed a single time. The chain has TRBV9 and TRBJ1-2, with 7 positions matching TRBD1. The junction had 3 bases not matched to a gene; V was cut back by 4 bases and J by 3 bases. This CDR3 has 13 residues. CDR1 and CDR2 from the germline V gene are SGDLS and YYNGEE. This CDR3 is CASSLDRDYGYTF. CDR3 DNA: TGTGCCAGCAGCCTTGACAGGGACTATGGCTACACCTTC. The whole variable domain, filled in from reference TRBV9 and TRBJ1-2, reads DSGVTQTPKHLITATGQRVTLRCSPRSGDLSVYWYQQSLDQGLQFLIQYYNGEERAKGNILERFSAQQFPDLHSELNLSSLELGDSALYFCASSLDRDYGYTFGSGTRLTVV.

The chain employs TRBV18 and TRBJ1-2, with TRBD1 as a possible D gene (6 bases). Germline V gives CDR1 KGHSH, CDR2 LQKENI. The CDR3 runs 16 residues. V lost 6 bases to trimming and J lost 6 bases, with 23 bases between them. The CDR3 DNA follows: TGTGCCAGCTCCCTCGGGACAAATCCTCTTCGGGATGGCTACACCTTC. It translates to CASSLGTNPLRDGYTF.

This clone was counted once. The chain links TRBV24-1 to TRBJ2-1, with D unclear. Germline-derived CDR1 and CDR2 are KGHDR and SFDVKD. With 3 bases removed from V and 12 bases from J, the gap between germline ends came to 14 bases. There are 13 residues in the CDR3. In DNA form, the CDR3 reads TGTGCCACCAGTGATCACGTAAAACTCGGGCAGTTCTTC. Encoded protein: CATSDHVKLGQFF.

The gene calls are TRBV9 and TRBJ2-2; a weak D match, TRBD1 (6 bases). The V gene lost 4 bases and the J gene lost 2 bases, with 12 bases spanning the gap. CDR1 and CDR2 from the germline V gene are SGDLS and YYNGEE. This CDR3 has 15 amino acids. The CDR3 region is CASSPGTPNTGELFF. In DNA form, the CDR3 reads TGTGCCAGCAGCCCCGGGACACCTAACACCGGGGAGCTGTTTTTT.

The rearrangement uses TRBV5-1 and TRBJ1-2; D is undetermined. Deletions cut 2 bases from V and 6 bases from J, with 17 bases between. The CDR3 is made up of 15 amino acids. Germline assignment: CDR1 SGHRS and CDR2 YFSETQ. CDR3 amino acids: CASSFRDIRDNGYTF. CDR3 nucleotide sequence: TGCGCCAGCAGCTTTAGAGACATTCGAGACAATGGCTACACCTTC.

Comment on this clone: One end of the junction varies from germline; a read error may be responsible. V is TRBV19 and J is TRBJ1-3, with D perhaps TRBD1 (5 bases). CDR1 LNHDA and CDR2 SQIVND come from the germline V gene (reference sequence). This CDR3 region has 17 residues. CDR3 bases: TGTGCCAATAGTAACCCCCAGGGCAGGCGCTCTGGAAACACCATATATTTT. Protein sequence: CANSNPQGRRSGNTIYF.

This clone occurred many times. V usage is TRBV11-2 and J usage is TRBJ1-1; D is unclear. The germline V and J ends were trimmed by 5 bases and 11 bases, with 15 bases remaining between them. The CDR3 length is 12 residues. From germline, CDR1 is SGHAT and CDR2 FQNNGV. CDR3 in DNA: TGTGCCAGCAGCCCATCCGGGAAGAGGGCTTTCTTT. Translating gives CASSPSGKRAFF. Together with reference TRBV11-2 and TRBJ1-1, the CDR3 gives the full variable domain: EAGVAQSPRYKIIEKRQSVAFWCNPISGHATLYWYQQILGQGPKLLIQFQNNGVVDDSQLPKDRFSAERLKGVDSTLKIQPAKLEDSAVYLCASSPSGKRAFFGQGTRLTVV.

DNA for the CDR3: TGTGCCGCGAAGGGGTCTCGGTGGGTGGGTGAATATGGCTACACCTTC. Translating gives CAAKGSRWVGEYGYTF. The chain employs TRBV30 and TRBJ1-2; D possibly corresponds to TRBD1 (5 bases). This CDR3 region has 16 residues. The germline V gene encodes CDR1 GTSNPN and CDR2 SVGIG (reference sequence). Trimming took off 8 bases at V and 5 bases at J, with 27 bases between the two ends.

The J gene is TRBJ2-7, the V gene TRBV6-5, with 8 bases fitting TRBD2. CDR1 MNHEY and CDR2 SVGAGI come from the germline V gene. The trim removed 10 bases at V and 6 bases at J, leaving 11 bases unmatched. The CDR3 runs to 13 residues. In nucleotides, the CDR3 is TGTGCCAACACCGGGACTAGATCAGGCGAGCAGTACTTC. Its protein product is CANTGTRSGEQYF.

The chain carries TRBV27 and TRBJ1-1; D might be TRBD1 (6 bases). This CDR3 comprises 17 residues. The ends were cut back, 7 bases at V and 1 base at J, with 22 bases in the middle. Germline V lookup: CDR1 MNHEY, CDR2 SMNVEV (reference sequence). This chain's CDR3 is CASNKRALQGGNTEAFF. The CDR3 DNA sequence: TGTGCCAGCAACAAGAGAGCCCTACAGGGTGGGAACACTGAAGCTTTCTTT.

Regarding this clone: The same CDR3 can be traced to other DNA sequences in this sample. The V call is TRBV5-1, the J call TRBJ1-2; 8 nucleotides line up with TRBD1. V was clipped by 1 base and J by 5 bases; unmatched bases: 1. CDR1 and CDR2 (germline): SGHRS, YFSETQ. The length of the CDR3 is 13 residues. CDR3 sequence: CASSLRDRYGYTF. In DNA, the CDR3 is TGCGCCAGCAGCTTGAGGGACAGGTATGGCTACACCTTC.

The rearrangement uses TRBV5-1 and TRBJ2-1; a possible D gene is TRBD1 (5 bases). The CDR3 has 15 amino acids. The germline V gene encodes CDR1 SGHRS and CDR2 YFSETQ. V was pared by 0 bases and J by 8 bases, with 15 bases between. CDR3 region: CASSLGTLGADEQFF. Here the CDR3 DNA reads TGCGCCAGCAGCTTGGGGACGTTAGGGGCTGATGAGCAGTTCTTC.

This clone was observed once. The rearrangement links TRBV19 to TRBJ1-2; 7 bases are shared with TRBD1. Germline CDR1 is LNHDA and CDR2 is SQIVND (reference sequence). V gave up 5 bases and J gave up 4 bases; unmatched junction bases: 4. The CDR3 spans 13 residues. CDR3 nucleotides: TGTGCCAGTAGTGTGGACAGGCTCTATGGCTACACCTTC. Translated: CASSVDRLYGYTF.

For the CDR3, the DNA is TGTGCCAGAAGCCTCGGACAGGTTGGGGGTGAAGCTTTCTTT. Translated, it gives CARSLGQVGGEAFF. The chain employs TRBV5-3 and TRBJ1-1; TRBD1 agrees at 7 bases. TRBV5-3 is reported as an ORF; its role is uncertain. The CDR3 is 14 residues long. V dropped 4 bases and J dropped 7; count of bases not matched to a gene: 10.

The chain has TRBV4-3 and TRBJ2-3, with D maybe TRBD1 (5 bases). The germline CDR1 and CDR2 sequences are LGHNA and YSLEER. CDR3 length: 15 residues. Trimming took 1 base from V and 4 from J, leaving 12 bases between them. In nucleotides, the CDR3 is TGCGCCAGCAGCCAAGCTGGTACACAGGCAGATACGCAGTATTTT. Its protein is CASSQAGTQADTQYF.

The chain links TRBV4-1 to TRBJ1-3; 7 positions match TRBD1. In germline, CDR1 is MGHRA, CDR2 YSYEKL. The V gene end was trimmed by 2 bases and the J gene end by 4 bases; junction bases not matched to a gene: 8. This CDR3 spans 16 amino acids. Here the CDR3 reads CASSQPPTGRGNTIYF. The DNA for the CDR3 is TGCGCCAGCAGCCAACCCCCGACAGGGCGGGGAAACACCATATATTTT.

The rearrangement joins TRBV12-3 or TRBV12-4 to TRBJ1-3; D is undetermined. CDR3 length: 13 amino acids. V gave up 6 bases and J gave up 3 bases, with 9 bases separating them. CDR3: CASRTSRGNTIYF. The CDR3, as DNA: TGTGCCAGCAGGACATCCCGTGGAAACACCATATATTTT.

The CDR3: CASSRWIQGQEAFF. In DNA form, the CDR3 reads TGTGCCAGCAGCAGGTGGATACAGGGCCAAGAAGCTTTCTTT. The gene calls are TRBV5-6 and TRBJ1-1; D might be TRBD1 (6 bases). This CDR3 has 14 amino acids. V gave up 4 bases and J gave up 8 bases, with 18 bases separating them. Germline V CDR1 and CDR2: SGHDT, YYEEEE.

CDR3 sequence: CASSFTRGNQPQHF. For the CDR3, the DNA is TGTGCCAGCAGTTTTACGAGGGGCAATCAGCCCCAGCATTTT. The chain joins TRBV27 to TRBJ1-5; D unresolved. The CDR3 runs 14 residues. V gave up 3 bases and J gave up 2 bases, with 8 bases separating them. Germline values: CDR1 MNHEY, CDR2 SMNVEV (reference sequence).

V is TRBV6-4 and J is TRBJ2-3; TRBD2 matches at 14 bases. The germline V gene has CDR1 MRHNA and CDR2 SNTAGT. V dropped 8 bases and J dropped 0; count of bases not matched to a gene: 10. The CDR3 consists of 18 residues. The CDR3 loop is CASGRGLAGESSTDTQYF. DNA for the CDR3: TGTGCCAGCGGACGGGGACTAGCGGGGGAATCTAGCACAGATACGCAGTATTTT.

V and J are TRBV10-3 and TRBJ1-5; 7 positions match TRBD1. V dropped 11 bases and J dropped 4; count of bases not matched to a gene: 14. The CDR3 runs to 15 residues. CDR1 and CDR2 from the germline V gene are ENHRY and SYGVKD. In nucleotides, the CDR3 is TGTGCCCCCCGGGAGGGGCAGGGGGTTAATCAGCCCCAGCATTTT. It encodes CAPREGQGVNQPQHF.

In its sample, this clone was seen a few times. The chain is built from TRBV7-9 and TRBJ1-4, with 12 positions matching TRBD1. V shed 6 bases and J 3 bases; nucleotides not matched to a gene: 8. The CDR3 covers 17 residues. Germline V gives CDR1 SEHNR, CDR2 FQNEAQ (reference sequence). The CDR3 region has the DNA TGTGCCAGCAGTCGCCGGGACAGGGGGCAATCTAATGAAAAACTGTTTTTT. As protein: CASSRRDRGQSNEKLFF.